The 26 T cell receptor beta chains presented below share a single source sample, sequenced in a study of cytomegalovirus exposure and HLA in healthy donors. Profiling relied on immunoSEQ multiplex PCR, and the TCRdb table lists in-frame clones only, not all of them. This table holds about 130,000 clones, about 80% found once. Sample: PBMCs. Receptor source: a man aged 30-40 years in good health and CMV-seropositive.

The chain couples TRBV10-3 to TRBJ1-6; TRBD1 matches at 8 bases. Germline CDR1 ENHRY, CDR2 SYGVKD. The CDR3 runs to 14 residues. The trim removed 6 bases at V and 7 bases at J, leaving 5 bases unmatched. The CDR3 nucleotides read TGTGCCATCAGCGGACAGGGTGGGAATTCACCCCTCCACTTT. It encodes CAISGQGGNSPLHF.

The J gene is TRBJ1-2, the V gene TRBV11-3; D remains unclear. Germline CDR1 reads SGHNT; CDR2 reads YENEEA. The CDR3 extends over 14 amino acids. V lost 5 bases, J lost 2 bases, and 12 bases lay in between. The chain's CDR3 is CASSPGIVNYGYTF. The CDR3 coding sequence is TGTGCCAGCAGCCCGGGGATTGTGAACTATGGCTACACCTTC.

CDR3 nucleotide sequence: TGTGCCATCTTGATACGGACAGGAACGAACACTGAAGCTTTCTTT. Its translation: CAILIRTGTNTEAFF. V and J are TRBV10-3 and TRBJ1-1; 7 nucleotides agree with TRBD1. Trimming took 8 bases from V and 1 from J; bases not matched to a gene: 10. Germline V gene sequence: CDR1 ENHRY, CDR2 SYGVKD. This CDR3 region has 15 residues.

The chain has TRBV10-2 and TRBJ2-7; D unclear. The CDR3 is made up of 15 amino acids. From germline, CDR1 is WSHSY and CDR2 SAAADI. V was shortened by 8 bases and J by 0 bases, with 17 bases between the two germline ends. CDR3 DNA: TGCGCCAGCGCCATAGAAGCGACCCTCTCCTACGAGCAGTACTTC. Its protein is CASAIEATLSYEQYF.

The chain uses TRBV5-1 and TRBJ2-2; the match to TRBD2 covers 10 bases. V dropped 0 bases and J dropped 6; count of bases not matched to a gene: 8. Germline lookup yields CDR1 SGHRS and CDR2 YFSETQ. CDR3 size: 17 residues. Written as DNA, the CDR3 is TGCGCCAGCAGCTTGGCCGGTAGCGGGAGGTCTTCCGGGGAGCTGTTTTTT. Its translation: CASSLAGSGRSSGELFF.

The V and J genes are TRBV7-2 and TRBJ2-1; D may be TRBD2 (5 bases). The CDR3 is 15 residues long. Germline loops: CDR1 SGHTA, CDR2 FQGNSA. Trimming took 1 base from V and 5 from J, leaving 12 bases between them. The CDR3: CASSLGRGTNNEQFF. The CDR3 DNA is TGTGCCAGCAGCTTAGGTCGGGGAACTAACAATGAGCAGTTCTTC.

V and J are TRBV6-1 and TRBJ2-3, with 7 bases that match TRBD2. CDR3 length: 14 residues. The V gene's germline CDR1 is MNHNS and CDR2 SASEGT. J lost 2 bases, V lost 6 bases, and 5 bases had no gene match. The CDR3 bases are TGTGCCAGCAGCGCCCGGGACTACACAGATACGCAGTATTTT. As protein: CASSARDYTDTQYF.

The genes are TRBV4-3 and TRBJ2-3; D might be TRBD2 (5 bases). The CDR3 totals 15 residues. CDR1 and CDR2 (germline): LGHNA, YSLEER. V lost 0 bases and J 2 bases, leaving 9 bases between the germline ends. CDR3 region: CASSQDLAPTDTQYF. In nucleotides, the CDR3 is TGCGCCAGCAGCCAAGATTTAGCGCCCACAGATACGCAGTATTTT.

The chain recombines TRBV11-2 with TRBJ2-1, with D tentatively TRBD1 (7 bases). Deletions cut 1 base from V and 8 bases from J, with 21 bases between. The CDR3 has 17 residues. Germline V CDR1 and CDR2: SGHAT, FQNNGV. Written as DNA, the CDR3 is TGTGCCAGCAGCTTAGGAGGGGCAGGGGGGCAGGGAGATGAGCAGTTCTTC. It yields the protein CASSLGGAGGQGDEQFF.

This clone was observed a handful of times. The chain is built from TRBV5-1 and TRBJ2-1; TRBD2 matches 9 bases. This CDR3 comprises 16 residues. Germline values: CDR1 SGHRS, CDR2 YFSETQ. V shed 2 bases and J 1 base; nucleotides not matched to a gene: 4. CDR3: CASSFSGRSSYNEQFF. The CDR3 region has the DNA TGCGCCAGCAGCTTTAGCGGGAGAAGTTCCTACAATGAGCAGTTCTTC.

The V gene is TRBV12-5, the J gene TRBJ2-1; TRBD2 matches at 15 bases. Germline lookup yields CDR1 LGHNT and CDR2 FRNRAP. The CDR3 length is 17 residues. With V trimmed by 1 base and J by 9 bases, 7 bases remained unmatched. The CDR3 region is CASGLAGLAGGPGEQFF. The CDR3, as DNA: TGTGCTAGTGGTTTGGCAGGACTAGCGGGGGGGCCAGGTGAGCAGTTCTTC.

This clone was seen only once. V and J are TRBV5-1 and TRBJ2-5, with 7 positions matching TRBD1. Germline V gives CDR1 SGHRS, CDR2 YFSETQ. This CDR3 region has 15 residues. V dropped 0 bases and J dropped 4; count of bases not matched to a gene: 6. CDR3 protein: CASSLALQGIETQYF. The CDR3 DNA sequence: TGCGCCAGCAGCTTGGCCCTACAGGGGATAGAGACCCAGTACTTC.

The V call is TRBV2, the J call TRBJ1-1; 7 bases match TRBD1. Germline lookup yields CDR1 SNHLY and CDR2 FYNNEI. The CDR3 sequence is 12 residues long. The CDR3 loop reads CSTVDEGALAFF. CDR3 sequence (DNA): TGTTCCACGGTCGACGAGGGGGCGCTTGCTTTCTTT.

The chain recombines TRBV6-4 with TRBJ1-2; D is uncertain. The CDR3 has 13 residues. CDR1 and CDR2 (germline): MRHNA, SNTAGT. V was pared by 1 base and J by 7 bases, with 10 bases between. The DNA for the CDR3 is TGTGCCAGCAGTGACTTAGTGAGGGTTGGCTACACCTTC. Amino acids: CASSDLVRVGYTF.

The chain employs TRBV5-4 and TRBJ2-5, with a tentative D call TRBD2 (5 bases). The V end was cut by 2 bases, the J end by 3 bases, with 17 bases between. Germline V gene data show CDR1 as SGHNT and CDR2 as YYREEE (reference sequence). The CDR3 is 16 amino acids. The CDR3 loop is CASSFGLSGNEETQYF. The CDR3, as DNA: TGTGCCAGCAGCTTCGGTCTATCGGGGAATGAAGAGACCCAGTACTTC.

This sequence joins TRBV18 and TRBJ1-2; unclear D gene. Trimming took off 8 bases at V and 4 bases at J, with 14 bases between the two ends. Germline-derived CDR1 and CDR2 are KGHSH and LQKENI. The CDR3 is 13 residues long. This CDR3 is CASPPGLSYGYTF. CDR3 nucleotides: TGTGCCAGCCCTCCGGGGTTAAGCTATGGCTACACCTTC.

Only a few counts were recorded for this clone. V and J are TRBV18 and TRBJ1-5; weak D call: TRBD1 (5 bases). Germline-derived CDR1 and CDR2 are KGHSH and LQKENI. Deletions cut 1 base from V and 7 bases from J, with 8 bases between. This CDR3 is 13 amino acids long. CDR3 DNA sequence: TGTGCCAGCTCACCACAGGGGAACCAGCCCCAGCATTTT. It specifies CASSPQGNQPQHF.

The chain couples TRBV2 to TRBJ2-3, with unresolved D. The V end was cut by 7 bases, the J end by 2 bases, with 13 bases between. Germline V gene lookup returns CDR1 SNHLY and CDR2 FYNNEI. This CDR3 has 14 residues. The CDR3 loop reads CASTLDLSTDTQYF. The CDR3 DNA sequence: TGTGCCAGCACCTTAGATCTTTCCACAGATACGCAGTATTTT.

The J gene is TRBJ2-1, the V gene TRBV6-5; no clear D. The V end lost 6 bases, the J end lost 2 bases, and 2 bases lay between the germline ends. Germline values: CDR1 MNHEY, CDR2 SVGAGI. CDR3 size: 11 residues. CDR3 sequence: CASSTYNEQFF. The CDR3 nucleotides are TGTGCCAGCAGCACCTACAATGAGCAGTTCTTC.

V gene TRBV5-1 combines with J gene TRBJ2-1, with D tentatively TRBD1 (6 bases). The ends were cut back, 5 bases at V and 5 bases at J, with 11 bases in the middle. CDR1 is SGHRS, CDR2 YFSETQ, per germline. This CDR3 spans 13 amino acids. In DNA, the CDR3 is TGCGCCAGCAGGCAGGGGACGGACAATGAGCAGTTCTTC. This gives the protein CASRQGTDNEQFF.

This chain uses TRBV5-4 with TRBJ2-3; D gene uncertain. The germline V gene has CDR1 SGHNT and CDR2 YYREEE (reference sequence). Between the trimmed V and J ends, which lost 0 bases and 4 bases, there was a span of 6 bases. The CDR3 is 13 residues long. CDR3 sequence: CASSLGYADTQYF. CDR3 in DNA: TGTGCCAGCAGCTTGGGCTACGCAGATACGCAGTATTTT.

CDR3 DNA sequence: TGTGCCAGCACCAGCTCAGGGCTAGGGGCTGAAGCTTTCTTT. Protein sequence: CASTSSGLGAEAFF. V usage is TRBV2 and J usage is TRBJ1-1; D possibly corresponds to TRBD1 (5 bases). Germline values: CDR1 SNHLY, CDR2 FYNNEI. The V end was cut by 7 bases, the J end by 6 bases, with 18 bases between. The CDR3 has 14 residues.

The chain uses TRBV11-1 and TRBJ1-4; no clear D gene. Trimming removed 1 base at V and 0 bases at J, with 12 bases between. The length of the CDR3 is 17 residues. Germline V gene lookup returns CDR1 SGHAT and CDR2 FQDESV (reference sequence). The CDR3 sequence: CASSLERNSATNEKLFF. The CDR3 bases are TGTGCCAGCAGCTTAGAGCGCAACTCCGCAACTAATGAAAAACTGTTTTTT.

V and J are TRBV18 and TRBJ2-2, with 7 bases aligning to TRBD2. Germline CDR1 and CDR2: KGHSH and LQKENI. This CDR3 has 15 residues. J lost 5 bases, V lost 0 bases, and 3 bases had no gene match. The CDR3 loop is CASSPPELATGELFF. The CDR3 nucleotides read TGTGCCAGCTCACCACCTGAACTAGCGACCGGGGAGCTGTTTTTT. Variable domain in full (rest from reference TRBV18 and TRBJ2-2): NAGVMQNPRHLVRRRGQEARLRCSPMKGHSHVYWYRQLPEEGLKFMVYLQKENIIDESGMPKERFSAEFPKEGPSILRIQQVVRGDSAAYFCASSPPELATGELFFGEGSRLTVL.

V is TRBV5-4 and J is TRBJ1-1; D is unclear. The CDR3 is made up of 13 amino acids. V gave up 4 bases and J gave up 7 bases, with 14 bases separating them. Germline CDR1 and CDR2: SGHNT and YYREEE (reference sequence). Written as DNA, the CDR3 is TGTGCCAGCAGCACTAGGATGGGTGATGAAGCTTTCTTT. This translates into CASSTRMGDEAFF.

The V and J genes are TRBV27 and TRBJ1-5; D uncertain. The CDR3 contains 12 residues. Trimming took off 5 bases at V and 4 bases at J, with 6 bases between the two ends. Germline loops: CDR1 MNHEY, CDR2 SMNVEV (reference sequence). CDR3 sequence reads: CASSELNQPQHF. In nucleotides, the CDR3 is TGTGCCAGCAGTGAGTTGAATCAGCCCCAGCATTTT.